The 2 T cell receptor beta chains below come from one sample, sequenced in a study of breast tumors, draining lymph nodes, adjacent tissues. TCRdb re-called the multiplex PCR reads with MiXCR, one entry per CDR3 protein. Of some 130,000 distinct CDR3 sequences listed, about 20% are singletons. Axillary draining lymph nodes of breast cancer patients supplied the node samples. Sequencing input: axillary lymph node tissue. The receptor set was obtained from a female donor with breast cancer. Some clones in this sample may be carry-over from other donors' samples.

This clonotype was found many times. CDR3 bases: TGTGCCAGCAGTTCGCAATCAGATACGCAGTATTTT. Its translation: CASSSQSDTQYF. The chain recombines TRBV12-3 or TRBV12-4 with TRBJ2-3; D remains unclear. V was shortened by 4 bases and J by 4 bases, with 6 bases between the two germline ends. The CDR3 covers 12 residues.

This clonotype was seen many times. J is TRBJ2-3 and V is TRBV7-8; 9 bases fit TRBD1. V lost 5 bases to trimming and J lost 6 bases; unmatched junction nucleotides: 6. The CDR3 has 14 amino acids. From germline, CDR1 is SGHVS and CDR2 FQNEAQ. The CDR3 sequence: CASSRGGTGDTQYF. Written as DNA, the CDR3 is TGTGCCAGCAGCCGAGGGGGGACAGGGGATACGCAGTATTTT.